The entry below describes one T cell receptor beta chain. The germline V gene encodes CDR1 ENHRY and CDR2 SYGVKD. The V gene lost 0 bases and the J gene lost 5 bases, with 16 bases spanning the gap. This CDR3 contains 16 residues. Excluded were patients having autoimmune disease history or systemic immunosuppression. Drawing of blood for sampling happened at baseline, at cycle 4 day 1, and at cycle 7 day 1. Sequenced by immunoSEQ multiplex PCR; TCRdb stores in-frame clones only, minus some. The data contain about 33,000 clones, approximately 84% of them seen just once; the ten biggest clones take up about 22%. The data derive from a study of OX40 agonist ivuxolimab in advanced cancers. In the study overall: Patients receiving dose escalation had hepatocellular carcinoma, melanoma, renal cell or head and neck cancer.

The chain combines TRBV10-3 with TRBJ1-1; D may be TRBD1 (5 bases). Here the sequenced sample was CD4+ or CD8+ T cells sorted from blood, taken in a trial of the OX40 agonist ivuxolimab. The TCR comes from an adult with an advanced solid tumor such as melanoma, head and neck, liver or kidney cancer. The CDR3 is CAISESTRTLDTEAFF. The CDR3 bases are TGTGCCATCAGTGAGTCGACGAGGACACTAGATACTGAAGCTTTCTTT.